Sequencing of this T cell receptor (beta chain) was carried out in a study of T-cell reconstitution after alpha-beta-depleted transplantation in children. Study outcomes and limitations: From newly produced T cells came most of the T-cell counts and diversity one year after transplant. Certain patients had high TCRbeta diversity at day 60, and it came from recipient T cells and thymic progenitors that survived. Roughly two months post-transplant, alpha-beta T cells reportedly originated from several hundred graft clones that had expanded.

About this clonotype: Its specificity is unknown.

The germline gives CDR1 LGHDT, CDR2 YNNKEL (reference sequence). There are 16 residues in the CDR3. V was shortened by 2 bases and J by 8 bases, with 16 bases between the two germline ends. Unique molecular identifiers were used in preparing the TCRbeta library. TCRdb reanalysed the PCR reads using MiXCR and keeps one entry per CDR3 protein. The sample lists nearly 350,000 distinct CDR3 sequences; around 15% were seen once. This chain joins TRBV3-1 and TRBJ1-6; D is possibly TRBD1 (5 bases). The sequence was obtained from a male patient between 2 and 10 years old who had a stem cell transplant for acute lymphoblastic leukemia, so the T cells may come from the graft donor. The source was PBMCs, mostly from graft donor cells, collected 360 days after TCRalphabeta/CD19-depleted stem cell transplant. The CDR3, as DNA: TGTGCCAGCAGCCAACCTTCCGGGACGGTGGATTCACCCCTCCACTTT. Translated, it gives CASSQPSGTVDSPLHF.